The present T cell receptor beta chain was sequenced within a study of blood T cell repertoires in COVID-19. About the research overall: The cDNA or gDNA used as material had been derived from T cells, B-cell-depleted T cells, or PBMCs.

Trimming left V 2 bases short and J 11 bases short, with 10 bases between. Looked up from germline, CDR1 is MGHDK and CDR2 is SYGVNS. The CDR3 contains 12 residues. Sequencing was performed with immunoSEQ multiplex PCR; in TCRdb, only in-frame clones are kept and a portion is missing. The table has more than 200,000 clones, about 90% seen once. The sequence derives from a woman in her 30s with acute COVID-19. The sequencing input was PBMCs or T cells enriched from blood (not recorded which). The genes are TRBV25-1 and TRBJ1-5; D call uncertain. The CDR3 loop reads CASSEGTGAQHF. The CDR3 DNA follows: TGTGCCAGCAGTGAAGGTACCGGGGCCCAGCATTTT.